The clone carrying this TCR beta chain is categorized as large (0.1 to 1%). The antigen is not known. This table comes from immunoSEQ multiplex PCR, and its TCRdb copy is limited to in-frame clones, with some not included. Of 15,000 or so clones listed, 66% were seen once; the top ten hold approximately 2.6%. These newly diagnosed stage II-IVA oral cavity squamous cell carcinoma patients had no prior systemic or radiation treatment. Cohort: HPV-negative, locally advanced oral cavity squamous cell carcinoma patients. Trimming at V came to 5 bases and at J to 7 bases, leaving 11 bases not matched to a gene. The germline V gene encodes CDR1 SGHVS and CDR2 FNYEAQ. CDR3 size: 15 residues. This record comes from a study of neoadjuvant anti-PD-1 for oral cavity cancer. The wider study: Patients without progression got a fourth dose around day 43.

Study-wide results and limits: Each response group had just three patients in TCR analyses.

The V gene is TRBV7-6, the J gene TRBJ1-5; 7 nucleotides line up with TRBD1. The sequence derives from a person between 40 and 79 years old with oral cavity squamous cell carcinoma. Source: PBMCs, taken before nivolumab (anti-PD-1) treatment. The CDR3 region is CASSLETGVEQPQHF. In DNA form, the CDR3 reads TGTGCCAGCAGCCTCGAAACAGGGGTTGAACAGCCCCAGCATTTT.